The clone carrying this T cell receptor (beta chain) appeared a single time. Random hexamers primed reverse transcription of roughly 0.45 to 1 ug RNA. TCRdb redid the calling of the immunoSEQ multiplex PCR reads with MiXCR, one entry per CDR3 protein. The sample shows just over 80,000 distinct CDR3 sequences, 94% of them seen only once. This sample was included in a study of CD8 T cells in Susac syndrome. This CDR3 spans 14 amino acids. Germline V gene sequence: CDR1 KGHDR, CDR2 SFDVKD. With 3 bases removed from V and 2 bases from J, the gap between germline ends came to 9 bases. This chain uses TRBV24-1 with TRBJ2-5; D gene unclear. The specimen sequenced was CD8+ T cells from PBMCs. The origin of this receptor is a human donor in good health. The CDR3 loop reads CATSDRATQETQYF. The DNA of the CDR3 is TGTGCCACCAGTGATCGGGCTACACAAGAGACCCAGTACTTC.